This T cell receptor (beta chain) was obtained from a study of shared clonotypes between healthy human individuals. V lost 4 bases, J lost 5 bases, and 12 bases lay in between. The CDR3 covers 13 residues. Germline CDR1 and CDR2: SGHNT and YYREEE (reference sequence). The naive CD8 population came from CD45RO-negative cells selected for CCR7, without terminally differentiated effector memory CD45RA+ cells. The run depth of the assay was deep. Some clones are missing from TCRdb's copy, which holds only in-frame ones; the method was immunoSEQ multiplex PCR. The sample holds around 2.1 million clones, more than 85% seen once.

Sequencing input: naive CD8+ T cells from PBMCs. The genes are TRBV5-4 and TRBJ2-5; no clear D. This clonotype originated in a man in his late teens or twenties in good health. Some clones in this sample may be carry-over from other donors' samples. Here the CDR3 reads CASSPRGWETQYF. The CDR3 bases are TGTGCCAGCAGCCCCCGCGGTTGGGAGACCCAGTACTTC.